The rows below give T cell receptor beta chains drawn from one sample of a study of response to subunit inactivated influenza vaccine. Each CDR3 protein is one row after TCRdb ran MiXCR on the RT-PCR reads. Altogether just under 550,000 distinct CDR3 sequences are present, around 21% being singletons, with the ten largest covering about 2.8%. The data also belong to a second study, concerning T cells expressing NK-cell markers.

The specimen comprised CD4+ T cells sorted from PBMCs, sampled 11 to 12 days after vaccination. The receptors were gathered from a man aged 50-60 years who received an inactivated influenza vaccine. Both conserved end residues are trimmed from each CDR3.

V,J,CDR3
TRBV12-3/TRBV12-4,TRBJ1-2,ASTRRSGGYGYT
TRBV12-3/TRBV12-4,TRBJ2-7,ASSLTQAYEQY
TRBV28,TRBJ2-4,ASSWGEGGKNIQY
TRBV2,TRBJ2-2,ASSPTPPPNTGELF
TRBV4-2,TRBJ1-1,ASSQAPGGGNTEAF
TRBV6-2/TRBV6-3,TRBJ2-3,ASSYPSGPQY
TRBV15,TRBJ2-7,ATSSDRTGDSYEQY
TRBV11-2,TRBJ1-1,ASSFGSLNTEAF
TRBV10-3,TRBJ2-3,AISESAGGTTDTQY
TRBV12-3/TRBV12-4,TRBJ2-2,ASSTTSGGELF
TRBV4-1,TRBJ1-2,ASSQVGTAGYT
TRBV12-3/TRBV12-4,TRBJ2-3,ASSPYSGGATTDTQY
TRBV15,TRBJ1-5,ATSLEQGGNQPQH
TRBV11-1,TRBJ2-1,ASSSLPGLADTYNEQF
TRBV29-1,TRBJ1-1,SVGVGVNTEAF
TRBV6-2/TRBV6-3,TRBJ2-1,ASSRQGWNEQF
TRBV7-9,TRBJ2-1,ASVRGANEQF
TRBV4-1,TRBJ2-3,ASSQGRFTDTQY
TRBV10-3,TRBJ2-1,AIRGLAGGYNEQF
TRBV7-2,TRBJ1-2,ASDRDKSGYT
TRBV3-1,TRBJ2-2,ASSLQHGSANTGELF
TRBV15,TRBJ1-6,ATSPGHSPLH
TRBV6-1,TRBJ1-5,ASSREGGSNQPQH
TRBV5-1,TRBJ2-1,ASSSLLDRGRVNEQF
TRBV10-3,TRBJ2-7,AISESAGGPSYEQY
TRBV5-5,TRBJ2-5,ASSFWPDRSETQY
TRBV6-2/TRBV6-3,TRBJ2-7,ASSYAWSGKYEQY
TRBV6-1,TRBJ2-3,ASSEGRSTDTQY
TRBV11-2,TRBJ2-5,ASSLASGGWETQY
TRBV3-1,TRBJ1-3,ASSLGPSSGNTIY
TRBV20-1,TRBJ2-5,SASGVVGETQY
TRBV2,TRBJ1-2,ASSQRTGLKYGYT
TRBV5-4,TRBJ1-6,ASSLQTGATSPLH
TRBV5-4,TRBJ2-1,ASSSGTAYSYNEQF
TRBV5-1,TRBJ2-6,ASSLGWIYSGANVLT
TRBV28,TRBJ1-5,ASSSPASHQPQH
TRBV12-3/TRBV12-4,TRBJ2-1,ASSLRLAPAEQF
TRBV5-1,TRBJ2-1,ASSRELAGGWSSYNEQF
TRBV28,TRBJ2-1,ASSESSNEQF
TRBV7-2,TRBJ2-2,ASSWGDTYTGELF
TRBV9,TRBJ2-3,ASSVRPGQGASTDTQY
TRBV7-2,TRBJ2-7,ASSLVFSTHSYEQY
TRBV29-1,TRBJ1-5,SVAQGSQPQH
TRBV20-1,TRBJ2-3,SARDIADTQY
TRBV6-1,TRBJ1-6,ASTQLSYNSPLH
TRBV5-1,TRBJ2-6,ASSLATRVGANVLT
TRBV6-2/TRBV6-3,TRBJ2-1,ASSTRLGLAGDNEQF
TRBV4-1,TRBJ2-1,ASSLTGAGSNEQF
TRBV9,TRBJ2-7,ASSPLLAGDGEQY
TRBV5-4,TRBJ2-3,ASSLGAPSINTQY
TRBV7-6,TRBJ2-5,ASSLASTSGYQETQY